This T cell receptor beta chain came from a study of shared clonotypes between healthy human individuals (dated by TCRdb to 2018 to 2020). Study-level background: Two women and three men aged 18 to 49 years were included in the cohort. Per donor, three plates each were used for CD4 naive and CD4 memory, two for CD8 naive, and one for CD8 memory. To estimate repertoire size and how much clonotypes are shared between individuals, the study performed deep sequencing of blood TCR repertoires from roughly five healthy adults. Different laboratories and diverse techniques were used to prepare libraries and sequence TCR repertoires, to increase sequencing depth and limit assay-specific biases. Leukapheresis yielded between about 0.94 and 9 billion PBMCs per donor.

Using the deep immunoSEQ assay, multiplex PCR amplified TCR CDR3 regions from genomic DNA. Extracted genomic DNA from each cell subset was distributed evenly across all wells of several immunoSEQ 96-well plates, and each plate was treated as a replicate. For sorted subsets, around 200 ng genomic DNA, equal to about 30,000 T cell genomes, was loaded into each replicate PCR. Purified libraries were measured with a Qubit 3.0 fluorometer, size-checked on a Bioanalyzer 2100, and measured again with the KAPA Library Quantification kit. Every immunoSEQ 96-well plate was sequenced on a dedicated single-read 150-cycle Illumina NextSeq 550 flow cell. In the original analysis: Because the immunoSEQ output held only junctional sequences and lacked quality scores, the filtering could not match the filtering applied to full-length reads. To assign V/J genes and CDR3, sequences were annotated against IMGT germline references using PyIR, a Python wrapper for IgBLAST v1.9. Any read was removed if the V/J assignment was weak (E-value above 1e-6), the CDR3 was missing, or the read contained stop codons, out-of-frame junctions, or ambiguous translated residues. V3J clonotypes were defined as sequences sharing the same inferred V gene, J gene, and CDR3 amino acid sequence. To compute the percentage overlap between repertoires, the number of shared unique clonotypes was divided by the size of the smaller repertoire. Richness of each repertoire was evaluated using RTK rarefaction, the Chao1 estimator, and Recon v2.1 estimates of unobserved clonotypes. Generation probabilities were computed with OLGA for all TCRbeta clonotypes obtained by the gDNA method from several donors. In TCRdb, the immuneACCESS table is reduced to in-frame sequences with V and J assigned. These tables do not hold every clone; where another copy was compared, an unresolved V gene accounts for under half, and the others remain unexplained. V and J calls plus clone size are reproduced from that table; the DNA served to infer D and trimming. A total of about 2.4 million clones appear in this sample, roughly 93% of them only once. About 0.38% of the sample is in the top ten clones.

This clone was observed a single time. Its binding antigen is unknown. There are no base qualities to consult, and no much larger clone falls within one base. What the study reported, not specific to this receptor: Higher generation probabilities were observed for clonotypes shared by all four sorted-subset donors than for non-shared clonotypes. Rarefaction of sorted-subset datasets indicated incomplete sequencing despite the large sequencing depth. Larger estimated clonotype richness was generally found for naive subsets than for memory subsets. Because the study included only a small number of donors, the genetic and exposure-history diversity represented was limited. Across four donors, around 5% of naive CD4, approximately 3.6% of naive CD8, roughly 2.2% of memory CD4, and approximately 0.42% of memory CD8 clonotypes were shared. Based on pairwise subsampling, the degree of clonotype sharing among donors was expected to be affected by sequencing depth. Sampling was restricted to blood, and TCR repertoires in tissue are likely to differ from TCR repertoires in blood.

V loses 0 bases, J loses 7 bases, and the germline ends lie 18 bases apart. Spanning cysteine to phenylalanine, the CDR3 consists of 15 amino acids. Only the CDR3 region is kept as DNA, spanning 45 bases read in frame from base 1. CDR1 is given as SQVTM and CDR2 as ANQGSEA, both from the germline V gene. The donors were healthy, HIV-negative adults who had no recently reported acute infections or vaccinations. All donors were Caucasian adults living in Nashville, Tennessee, USA. CD4+ T cells were enriched by magnetic negative selection, after which naive cells were positively selected on CD45RA and the negative fraction was taken as the memory subset. After blood collection by leukapheresis, PBMCs were isolated using Ficoll-Histopaque density gradient centrifugation and then cryopreserved in the vapor phase of liquid nitrogen. Purity and quantity of every magnetically sorted T cell population were checked by analytical flow cytometry. Genomic DNA was isolated from each sorted fraction and quantified by UV absorbance on a Nanodrop 2000c.

This receptor chain uses TRBV29-1 and TRBJ1-2, with no reliable assignment of the D segment. The TCR comes from a man younger than 30 in good health. Some clones in this sample may be carry-over from other donors' samples. Sequencing used naive CD4+ T cells from PBMCs. In light of the paper, this sample's cell subset or site label describes: CD45RA+ positively selected. The sequence in DNA is TGCAGCGTTGAAGACCGCCCGGAAGGGTCTGGTGGCTACACCTTC. Its protein product is CSVEDRPEGSGGYTF.